One sample yielded the 14 T cell receptor beta chains listed below, sequenced in a study of blood T cell repertoires in COVID-19 (dated by TCRdb to 2020 to 2022). Library preparation used the immunoSEQ multiplex PCR assay. TCRdb stores this immuneACCESS table with in-frame sequences only. Part of the clones is absent; in the studies checked, under half of the shortfall reflects unresolved V genes, and no reason is known for the rest. The sample table lists over 150,000 clones, about three quarters of them with a count of one. Clones ranked in the top ten supply approximately 1.8% of the sample. Sample: peripheral blood. The receptors stem from an elderly man with acute or convalescent COVID-19.

Notes on this clone: Other DNA sequences in the sample encode the same CDR3. This rearrangement joins TRBV6-5 to TRBJ2-5; 9 bases map to TRBD1. There are 14 residues in the CDR3. Germline V lookup: CDR1 MNHEY, CDR2 SVGAGI. J lost 4 bases, V lost 6 bases, and 6 bases had no gene match. This CDR3 is CASSLQGALETQYF. The CDR3 DNA reads as TGTGCCAGCAGCCTACAGGGGGCATTAGAGACCCAGTACTTC.

This clone showed up many times. The V call is TRBV7-6, the J call TRBJ1-1, with TRBD1 matching over 7 bases. This CDR3 comprises 18 residues. Germline lookup yields CDR1 SGHVS and CDR2 FNYEAQ. The ends lost 4 bases at V and 1 base at J; junction bases unmatched: 15. The CDR3 nucleotides are TGTGCCAGCAGCTCAGAGACAGGGCTATCATGGAGGAACACTGAAGCTTTCTTT. Its protein is CASSSETGLSWRNTEAFF.

This rearrangement joins TRBV2 to TRBJ1-1; D might be TRBD1 (6 bases). Germline V lookup: CDR1 SNHLY, CDR2 FYNNEI. This CDR3 has 13 amino acids. Trimming cost V 6 bases and J 1 base, with 9 bases left between them. The DNA of the CDR3 is TGTGCCAGCAGGGACAGATCGAACACTGAAGCTTTCTTT. Encoded protein: CASRDRSNTEAFF.

The chain couples TRBV12-5 to TRBJ2-7; 9 bases match TRBD1. The V gene end was trimmed by 2 bases and the J gene end by 12 bases; junction bases not matched to a gene: 8. The CDR3 consists of 13 residues. CDR1 LGHNT and CDR2 FRNRAP come from the germline V gene. The CDR3 reads CASGLPTGGEGYV. The CDR3 coding sequence is TGTGCTAGTGGTTTGCCTACAGGGGGCGAAGGGTACGTC.

Only one count was recorded for this clone. V gene TRBV29-1 combines with J gene TRBJ1-1; 7 bases map to TRBD1. CDR1 is SQVTM, CDR2 ANQGSEA, per germline. With V trimmed by 6 bases and J by 0 bases, 10 bases remained unmatched. The CDR3 is 15 residues long. The CDR3, as DNA: TGCAGCGTGGGACAGCCTAGAGGTATGAACACTGAAGCTTTCTTT. Its protein product is CSVGQPRGMNTEAFF.

V and J are TRBV7-8 and TRBJ2-1; weak D call: TRBD2 (6 bases). This CDR3 contains 13 residues. V was cut by 5 bases and J by 6 bases, with 11 bases left in between. Germline values: CDR1 SGHVS, CDR2 FQNEAQ. CDR3 sequence reads: CASSRSGSNEQFF. In DNA form, the CDR3 reads TGTGCCAGCAGCCGGAGCGGGTCCAATGAGCAGTTCTTC. The full variable domain, in which reference TRBV7-8 and TRBJ2-1 provide the parts outside the CDR3, is GAGVSQSPRYKVAKRGQDVALRCDPISGHVSLFWYQQALGQGPEFLTYFQNEAQLDKSGLPSDRFFAERPEGSVSTLKIQRTQQEDSAVYLCASSRSGSNEQFFGPGTRLTVL.

J is TRBJ1-1 and V is TRBV11-3; D gene ambiguous. The germline V gene encodes CDR1 SGHNT and CDR2 YENEEA. Trimming removed 2 bases at V and 3 bases at J, with 22 bases between. The CDR3 totals 18 residues. DNA of the CDR3: TGTGCCAGCAGCTTAAGAACCCTCATTGGCAACGTGGACACTGAAGCTTTCTTT. This codes for CASSLRTLIGNVDTEAFF.

This chain connects TRBV3-1 (or the pseudogene TRBV3-2) to TRBJ2-7; 9 bases align to TRBD1. The trim removed 3 bases at V and 6 bases at J, leaving 3 bases unmatched. This CDR3 region has 13 residues. Per the germline V gene, CDR1 is LGHDT and CDR2 is YNNKEL (reference sequence). Here the CDR3 DNA reads TGTGCCAGCAGCCAGGGACAGGGTCTCGAGCAGTACTTC. Protein product: CASSQGQGLEQYF.

The sample holds one count of this clone. This rearrangement joins TRBV10-2 to TRBJ1-1; TRBD1 matches at 7 bases. V lost 4 bases, J lost 6 bases, and 8 bases stayed unmatched. This CDR3 comprises 14 residues. CDR1 WSHSY and CDR2 SAAADI come from the germline V gene. The CDR3 DNA sequence: TGCGCCAGCAGTGTCGCAGGGGGAGTGGCTGAAGCTTTCTTT. Its translation: CASSVAGGVAEAFF.

This sequence joins TRBV6-1 and TRBJ2-3; D uncertain. The CDR3 is 13 residues long. V dropped 2 bases and J dropped 0 bases, with 3 bases sitting between them. CDR1 and CDR2 (germline): MNHNS, SASEGT. DNA for the CDR3: TGTGCCAGCAGTGAATCGAGCACAGATACGCAGTATTTT. Translated, it gives CASSESSTDTQYF.

The chain employs TRBV9 and TRBJ2-5, with D possibly matching TRBD2 (5 bases). Germline-derived CDR1 and CDR2 are SGDLS and YYNGEE. This CDR3 spans 14 amino acids. The germline V and J ends were trimmed by 0 bases and 5 bases, with 11 bases remaining between them. This chain's CDR3 is CASSVGGSEETQYF. CDR3 DNA: TGTGCCAGCAGCGTAGGCGGTAGCGAGGAGACCCAGTACTTC.

This clone was found once. The chain couples TRBV30 to TRBJ1-6; TRBD1 matches 7 bases. V lost 3 bases and J lost 5; bases outside the gene matches: 7. Per the germline V gene, CDR1 is GTSNPN and CDR2 is SVGIG (reference sequence). This CDR3 spans 15 amino acids. The DNA of the CDR3 is TGTGCCTGGAGCCCCGTGACAGGGAATAATTCACCCCTCCACTTT. Encoded protein: CAWSPVTGNNSPLHF.

This chain connects TRBV6-1 to TRBJ2-4, with TRBD1 identical over 7 bases. Germline assignment: CDR1 MNHNS and CDR2 SASEGT. With 1 base clipped from V and 0 bases from J, the junction kept 9 bases outside the gene matches. The CDR3 runs to 18 residues. The CDR3 DNA reads as TGTGCCAGCAGTGAAGTTGATGGGACAGTGCGAGCCAAAAACATTCAGTACTTC. The encoded protein is CASSEVDGTVRAKNIQYF.

V and J are TRBV19 and TRBJ2-3, with 10 bases fitting TRBD1. Germline V lookup: CDR1 LNHDA, CDR2 SQIVND (reference sequence). CDR3 length equals 18 residues. The J segment lost 3 bases and the V segment lost 1 base, leaving 10 bases of the junction unmatched. CDR3 sequence: CASSIVPSTGGSTDTQYF. DNA of the CDR3: TGTGCCAGTAGTATAGTTCCCTCGACAGGGGGCTCAACAGATACGCAGTATTTT.